This T cell receptor beta chain is from a study of chemoradiotherapy in HPV16-positive cancers. Study at large: Candidate HPV-specific T-cell clones and common TCR motifs came from functional assays in two HPV16-positive patients. The study, taken as a whole, reports: During treatment, candidate HPV-specific clones and E7-related motifs expanded in tumor.

Remarks on this clone: Antigen unknown.

Profiling relied on immunoSEQ multiplex PCR, and the TCRdb table lists in-frame clones only, not all of them. The sample has under 1,500 clones, around 81% seen once. Over chemoradiotherapy, repertoires were sampled more than once. The TCR was taken from a human donor with HPV-associated anogenital cancer. Sequencing was performed on tumor tissue, taken from a patient who underwent chemoradiotherapy.

CDR3 sequence (DNA): TGCGCCAGCAGCCAAGTGACCTGGGGAACGGGGCGGGAGACCCAGTACTTC. Its translation is CASSQVTWGTGRETQYF. J is TRBJ2-5 and V is TRBV4-3; D possibly uses TRBD1 or TRBD2 (5 bases each). CDR3 length: 17 amino acids. The ends were cut back, 1 base at V and 5 bases at J, with 20 bases in the middle. Germline V CDR1 and CDR2: LGHNA, YSLEER.